A single TCR beta chain is shown here with its context. This sample was taken from a study of cytomegalovirus exposure and HLA in healthy donors. Germline loops: CDR1 SGHTA, CDR2 FQGNSA. Trimming took 4 bases from V and 5 from J, leaving 8 bases between them. The CDR3 has 12 amino acids. Amplification used 60 Vbeta primers and 13 Jbeta primers. TCRdb's copy holds only in-frame clones and misses some; the assay was immunoSEQ multiplex PCR. Altogether more than 90,000 clones are present, over 60% being singletons, with the ten largest covering approximately 8%. Sequencing was performed on PBMCs. The chain uses TRBV7-2 and TRBJ2-5; TRBD2 is a possible D gene (5 bases). This receptor was taken from a female donor in good health and CMV-seronegative. CDR3 in DNA: TGTGCCAGCAGCTCCCCGGGGGAGACCCAGTACTTC. Its translation: CASSSPGETQYF.